This T cell receptor (beta chain) was observed in a study of blood T cell repertoires in COVID-19. In the source study's methods: Using reference gene primer amplification, nucleated cell counts were estimated. The protocol was immunoSEQ multiplex PCR, while the TCRdb copy is restricted to in-frame clones and leaves out a portion. The V and J calls and clone size come from that table; D and trimming were worked out from the DNA. The repertoire holds 150,000 to 200,000 clones, with about 75% as singletons. V was clipped by 8 bases and J by 7 bases, with 14 bases between them. Looked up from germline, CDR1 is MNHEY and CDR2 is SMNVEV (reference sequence). The CDR3 loop spans 12 amino acids.

The chain couples TRBV27 to TRBJ1-2, with D unresolved. This receptor was taken from a woman in her 70s with acute or convalescent COVID-19. The sequencing input was peripheral blood. The CDR3 DNA is TGTGCCAGCGGCCCGATTCATGGTGGCTACACCTTC. Translated, it gives CASGPIHGGYTF.